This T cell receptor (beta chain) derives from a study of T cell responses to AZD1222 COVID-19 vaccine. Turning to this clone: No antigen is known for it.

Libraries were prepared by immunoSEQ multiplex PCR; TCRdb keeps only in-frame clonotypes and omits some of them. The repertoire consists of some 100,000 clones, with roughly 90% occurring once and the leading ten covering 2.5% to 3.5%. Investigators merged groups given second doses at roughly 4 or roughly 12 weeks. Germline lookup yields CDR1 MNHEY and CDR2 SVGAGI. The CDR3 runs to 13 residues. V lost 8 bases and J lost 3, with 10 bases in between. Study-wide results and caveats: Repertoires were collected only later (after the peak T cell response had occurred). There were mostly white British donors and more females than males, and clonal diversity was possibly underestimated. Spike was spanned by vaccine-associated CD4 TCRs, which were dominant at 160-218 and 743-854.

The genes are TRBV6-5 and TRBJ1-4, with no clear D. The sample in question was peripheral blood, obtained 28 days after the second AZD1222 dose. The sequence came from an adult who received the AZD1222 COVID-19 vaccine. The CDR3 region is CASDLLPNEKLFF. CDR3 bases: TGTGCCAGCGACCTTCTCCCTAATGAAAAACTGTTTTTT.